This passage covers 24 T cell receptor beta chains from one sample sequenced in a study of blood T cell repertoires in COVID-19 (TCRdb year 2020). Libraries were constructed by the immunoSEQ multiplex PCR assay. What TCRdb holds here is the immuneACCESS table cut down to in-frame rearrangements. Part of the clones is not present; checked against another copy, under half of the missing clones reflect an unresolved V gene, and the others are unexplained. This sample holds about 270,000 clones; just under 90% were observed only once. Clones ranked in the top ten supply around 1.9% of the sample. The specimen was PBMCs or T cells enriched from blood (not recorded which). Receptors were obtained from a woman aged 55 to 70 who had recovered from COVID-19.

The chain links TRBV7-9 to TRBJ1-5, with 9 positions matching TRBD1. The V segment lost 3 bases and the J segment 6 bases; nucleotides outside the gene matches: 3. The CDR3 runs to 14 residues. Germline-derived CDR1 and CDR2 are SEHNR and FQNEAQ (reference sequence). CDR3 nucleotides: TGTGCCAGCAGCTTTGGACAGGGGTCTCAGCCCCAGCATTTT. This sequence encodes CASSFGQGSQPQHF.

The chain has TRBV28 and TRBJ1-2, with 9 bases identical to TRBD1. V trimming: 5 bases; J trimming: 0 bases; junction bases outside the gene matches: 19. The CDR3 is 20 residues long. Germline V CDR1 and CDR2: MDHEN, SYDVKM. The CDR3, as DNA: TGTGCCAGCAGTATCCCCCTCGGGACAGGGTCTAGGGAAGCTAACTATGGCTACACCTTC. Encoded protein: CASSIPLGTGSREANYGYTF.

This clone appeared a single time. The CDR3: CASSQITTQGWRETQYF. The CDR3 region has the DNA TGTGCCAGCAGCCAGATCACGACACAGGGCTGGAGGGAGACCCAGTACTTC. This chain links TRBV7-9 with TRBJ2-5; possibly TRBD1 for D (6 bases). The CDR3 consists of 17 residues. CDR1 is SEHNR, CDR2 FQNEAQ, per germline (reference sequence). V was trimmed by 5 bases and J by 5 bases, leaving 24 bases between them.

The chain employs TRBV11-3 and TRBJ2-7; D ambiguous. Trimming cost V 5 bases and J 6 bases, with 8 bases left between them. CDR1 SGHNT and CDR2 YENEEA come from the germline V gene. The CDR3 is 11 residues long. The CDR3, as DNA: TGTGCCAGCAGCCAAAGACTCGAGCAGTACTTC. This gives the protein CASSQRLEQYF. The full variable domain, with the rest looked up from reference TRBV11-3 and TRBJ2-7, is EAGVVQSPRYKIIEKKQPVAFWCNPISGHNTLYWYLQNLGQGPELLIRYENEEAVDDSQLPKDRFSAERLKGVDSTLKIQPAELGDSAVYLCASSQRLEQYFGPGTRLTVT.

The chain couples TRBV7-9 to TRBJ1-2; D gene ambiguous. The CDR3 is 12 amino acids. Per germline, CDR1 SEHNR and CDR2 FQNEAQ (reference sequence). V lost 4 bases and J lost 3, with 6 bases in between. CDR3 sequence reads: CASSWEDYGYTF. Written as DNA, the CDR3 is TGTGCCAGCAGCTGGGAGGACTATGGCTACACCTTC. The full variable domain, rest sourced from reference TRBV7-9 and TRBJ1-2, is DTGVSQNPRHKITKRGQNVTFRCDPISEHNRLYWYRQTLGQGPEFLTYFQNEAQLEKSRLLSDRFSAERPKGSFSTLEIQRTEQGDSAMYLCASSWEDYGYTFGSGTRLTVV.

J is TRBJ2-1 and V is TRBV19; 7 bases line up with TRBD1. The CDR3 has 17 residues. The germline V gene encodes CDR1 LNHDA and CDR2 SQIVND (reference sequence). Trimming cost V 1 base and J 4 bases; bases outside gene matches: 10. The CDR3 DNA is TGTGCCAGTAGTATAGCCCCTAGACAGGGTGGTTACAATGAGCAGTTCTTC. This gives the protein CASSIAPRQGGYNEQFF.

The rearrangement joins TRBV7-9 to TRBJ1-3, with TRBD1 as a possible D gene (5 bases). Germline values: CDR1 SEHNR, CDR2 FQNEAQ (reference sequence). CDR3 length equals 17 residues. V lost 2 bases and J 0 bases, leaving 14 bases between the germline ends. The CDR3 DNA reads as TGTGCCAGCAGCTTATCCGAAGGGACTATCTCTGGAAACACCATATATTTT. It yields the protein CASSLSEGTISGNTIYF.

CDR3 sequence reads: CASSRSAGQREYGYTF. CDR3 nucleotide sequence: TGTGCCAGTAGTAGATCCGCGGGACAGAGGGAGTATGGCTACACCTTC. The chain has TRBV19 and TRBJ1-2; 7 positions agree with TRBD1. Losses at the gene ends were 4 bases for V and 5 bases for J; bases not matched to a gene: 13. Per the germline V gene, CDR1 is LNHDA and CDR2 is SQIVND (reference sequence). The CDR3 has 16 residues.

The chain recombines TRBV7-8 with TRBJ1-4, with D possibly TRBD1 on 5 matching bases. This CDR3 comprises 17 residues. Germline V gene lookup returns CDR1 SGHVS and CDR2 FQNEAQ. Trimming left V 1 base short and J 7 bases short, with 19 bases between. In DNA form, the CDR3 reads TGTGCCAGCAGCTTAGGGAGGGGTTCCGGTTGGAGTGAAAAACTGTTTTTT. Protein: CASSLGRGSGWSEKLFF.

In regard to this clone: Other DNA variants within this sample encode the same CDR3. The chain has TRBV11-2 and TRBJ1-1; D remains ambiguous. Germline lookup yields CDR1 SGHAT and CDR2 FQNNGV. The CDR3 extends over 12 amino acids. The V end lost 2 bases, the J end lost 2 bases, and 3 bases lay between the germline ends. The chain's CDR3 is CASSLLNTEAFF. The CDR3 DNA reads as TGTGCCAGCAGCTTACTAAACACTGAAGCTTTCTTT.

The table lists this clone with a count of one. The chain combines TRBV7-9 with TRBJ1-2, with D maybe TRBD1 (5 bases). Looked up from germline, CDR1 is SEHNR and CDR2 is FQNEAQ (reference sequence). The V gene lost 5 bases and the J gene lost 4 bases, with 17 bases spanning the gap. The length of the CDR3 is 15 residues. CDR3: CASSTGGEGIYGYTF. The CDR3 nucleotides are TGTGCCAGCAGCACGGGCGGGGAGGGGATCTATGGCTACACCTTC.

The CDR3 DNA sequence: TGTGCCAGCAGCTTACGGACTAGCGGGAGGGCATCATACAATGAGCAGTTCTTC. Translating it yields CASSLRTSGRASYNEQFF. The chain couples TRBV7-9 to TRBJ2-1, with TRBD2 identical over 15 bases. The germline V gene encodes CDR1 SEHNR and CDR2 FQNEAQ (reference sequence). The CDR3 sequence is 18 residues long. V lost 2 bases, J lost 4 bases, and 6 bases stayed unmatched.

This rearrangement joins TRBV19 to TRBJ1-2, with TRBD1 matching over 8 bases. Germline assignment: CDR1 LNHDA and CDR2 SQIVND (reference sequence). With V trimmed by 5 bases and J by 7 bases, 6 bases remained unmatched. This CDR3 has 13 residues. CDR3 loop: CASSVYGQGGYTF. CDR3 DNA: TGTGCCAGTAGTGTCTACGGACAGGGTGGCTACACCTTC.

This chain uses TRBV5-1 with TRBJ1-6; 9 bases are shared with TRBD1. The V segment lost 3 bases and the J segment 10 bases; nucleotides outside the gene matches: 11. The CDR3 loop spans 16 amino acids. The germline V gene has CDR1 SGHRS and CDR2 YFSETQ. The CDR3 reads CASSYTPGQGDSPLHF. The CDR3 DNA sequence: TGCGCCAGCAGCTACACTCCGGGACAGGGAGACTCACCCCTCCACTTT.

The V call is TRBV19, the J call TRBJ1-2; TRBD1 is a possible D gene (5 bases). Germline CDR1 is LNHDA and CDR2 is SQIVND (reference sequence). This CDR3 is 13 amino acids long. The V gene lost 7 bases and the J gene lost 2 bases, with 11 bases spanning the gap. CDR3 DNA sequence: TGTGCCAGTACGCGGACAAGCAACTATGGCTACACCTTC. Its translation: CASTRTSNYGYTF.

V gene TRBV24-1 combines with J gene TRBJ1-1; 9 nucleotides align to TRBD1. CDR3 length: 18 residues. V lost 4 bases, J lost 6 bases, and 17 bases stayed unmatched. Germline V gives CDR1 KGHDR, CDR2 SFDVKD. CDR3: CATSETVGQGVVSAEAFF. CDR3 DNA sequence: TGTGCCACCAGTGAAACCGTGGGACAGGGAGTGGTTAGCGCTGAAGCTTTCTTT.

The V and J genes are TRBV3-1 (or the pseudogene TRBV3-2) and TRBJ2-1; no firm D call. CDR1 LGHDT and CDR2 YNNKEL come from the germline V gene (reference sequence). This CDR3 is built from 13 residues. V lost 4 bases and J 10 bases, leaving 14 bases between the germline ends. Written as DNA, the CDR3 is TGTGCCAGCAGCCTCCTCGCTGCGGCCGAGCAGTTCTTC. Translating it yields CASSLLAAAEQFF.

The chain employs TRBV28 and TRBJ1-3, with D unresolved. Germline CDR1 and CDR2: MDHEN and SYDVKM. V shed 3 bases and J shed 4 bases, with 16 bases lying between them. The CDR3 extends over 16 amino acids. The CDR3 nucleotides are TGTGCCAGCAGTTTCGGTCCCCTAGCGTCGGGAAACACCATATATTTT. It codes for CASSFGPLASGNTIYF. The whole variable domain, filled in from reference TRBV28 and TRBJ1-3, reads DVKVTQSSRYLVKRTGEKVFLECVQDMDHENMFWYRQDPGLGLRLIYFSYDVKMKEKGDIPEGYSVSREKKERFSLILESASTNQTSMYLCASSFGPLASGNTIYFGEGSWLTVV.

This chain uses TRBV6-2 or TRBV6-3 with TRBJ2-7, with TRBD1 matching 8 bases. Trimming at V came to 7 bases and at J to 3 bases, leaving 20 bases not matched to a gene. From germline, CDR1 is MNHEY and CDR2 SVGEGT. This CDR3 region has 18 residues. CDR3: CASTPTRGDRSTGYEQYF. The CDR3 region has the DNA TGTGCCAGCACCCCGACGAGGGGGGACAGGTCAACTGGCTACGAGCAGTACTTC.

The chain carries TRBV18 and TRBJ2-3; maybe TRBD1 (6 bases). Germline CDR1 reads KGHSH; CDR2 reads LQKENI. CDR3 size: 14 residues. The V end was cut by 3 bases, the J end by 3 bases, with 10 bases between. The CDR3 loop reads CASSPLDSTDTQYF. The CDR3 nucleotides read TGTGCCAGCTCACCTCTGGACAGTACAGATACGCAGTATTTT.

The chain employs TRBV9 and TRBJ1-5; possible D gene TRBD1, 6 bases. This CDR3 comprises 15 residues. The germline V and J ends were trimmed by 3 bases and 5 bases, with 15 bases remaining between them. CDR1 SGDLS and CDR2 YYNGEE come from the germline V gene. The CDR3, as DNA: TGTGCCAGCAGCGCCTCCGGGGGGGCTTATCAGCCCCAGCATTTT. Protein sequence: CASSASGGAYQPQHF.

This chain links TRBV5-4 with TRBJ2-1; D is perhaps TRBD2 (5 bases). CDR3 length equals 18 residues. Trimming shortened V by 0 bases and J by 0 bases, and 16 bases separated the two germline ends. In germline, CDR1 is SGHNT, CDR2 YYREEE (reference sequence). In DNA form, the CDR3 reads TGTGCCAGCAGCTTGGCCAAGGGTTTGGGGAGCTCCTACAATGAGCAGTTCTTC. Translating gives CASSLAKGLGSSYNEQFF.

The gene calls are TRBV28 and TRBJ1-2, with TRBD1 as a possible D gene (6 bases). The CDR3 loop spans 13 amino acids. Germline V lookup: CDR1 MDHEN, CDR2 SYDVKM. Deletions cut 5 bases from V and 6 bases from J, with 13 bases between. The CDR3 DNA sequence: TGTGCCAGCAGTCCAGGGGATGTGGATGGCTACACCTTC. Its protein product is CASSPGDVDGYTF.

V gene TRBV5-1 combines with J gene TRBJ1-5; 7 positions agree with TRBD1. Germline-derived CDR1 and CDR2 are SGHRS and YFSETQ. The CDR3 is made up of 13 amino acids. With V trimmed by 4 bases and J by 5 bases, 3 bases remained unmatched. In DNA form, the CDR3 reads TGCGCCAGCAGCCCAGGGACAGATCAGCCCCAGCATTTT. Amino acids: CASSPGTDQPQHF.